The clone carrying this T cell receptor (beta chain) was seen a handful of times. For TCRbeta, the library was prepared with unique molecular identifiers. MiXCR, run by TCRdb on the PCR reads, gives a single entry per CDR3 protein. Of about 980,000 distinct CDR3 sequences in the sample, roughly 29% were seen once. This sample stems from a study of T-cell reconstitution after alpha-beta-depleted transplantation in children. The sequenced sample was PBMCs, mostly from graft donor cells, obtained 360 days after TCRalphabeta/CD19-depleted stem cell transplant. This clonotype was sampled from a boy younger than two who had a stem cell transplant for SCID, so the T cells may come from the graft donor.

CDR3 amino acids: CASSLRIVPFTDTQYF. The CDR3 DNA reads TGTGCCAGCAGCTTAAGGATTGTGCCTTTCACAGATACGCAGTATTTT. V usage is TRBV7-9 and J usage is TRBJ2-3; D uncertain. Germline-derived CDR1 and CDR2 are SEHNR and FQNEAQ (reference sequence). The CDR3 length is 16 residues. Deletions cut 2 bases from V and 2 bases from J, with 14 bases between.